Described below is a single TCR beta chain sequence and its context. What it binds is not known. The data were taken from a study of chemoradiotherapy in HPV16-positive cancers. Study in general: Candidate HPV-specific clones and shared TCR motifs came from two HPV16-positive patients.

Study-wide points: During treatment, candidate HPV-specific clones and E7-related motifs expanded in tumor. HPV-responsive T-cell expansion during chemoradiotherapy was linked to improved recurrence-free survival in HPV16-positive patients. Functional assays defining HPV-specific T cells used only a couple of HPV16-positive patients.

Using immunoSEQ multiplex PCR, the repertoire was profiled, and TCRdb retains in-frame clones only, with some absent. Found here are 45,000 to 60,000 clones, about 88% of them singletons; the top ten hold around 3.5%. This specimen was blood, taken from a patient who underwent chemoradiotherapy. The sequence was collected from a human donor with HPV-associated anogenital cancer.

CDR3: CASSLRLAGNNEQFF. CDR3 DNA sequence: TGTGCCAGCAGCCTTCGACTAGCGGGGAACAATGAGCAGTTCTTC. V and J are TRBV11-3 and TRBJ2-1, with 11 positions matching TRBD2. J lost 5 bases, V lost 5 bases, and 5 bases had no gene match. CDR3 length equals 15 residues. Germline V lookup: CDR1 SGHNT, CDR2 YENEEA.